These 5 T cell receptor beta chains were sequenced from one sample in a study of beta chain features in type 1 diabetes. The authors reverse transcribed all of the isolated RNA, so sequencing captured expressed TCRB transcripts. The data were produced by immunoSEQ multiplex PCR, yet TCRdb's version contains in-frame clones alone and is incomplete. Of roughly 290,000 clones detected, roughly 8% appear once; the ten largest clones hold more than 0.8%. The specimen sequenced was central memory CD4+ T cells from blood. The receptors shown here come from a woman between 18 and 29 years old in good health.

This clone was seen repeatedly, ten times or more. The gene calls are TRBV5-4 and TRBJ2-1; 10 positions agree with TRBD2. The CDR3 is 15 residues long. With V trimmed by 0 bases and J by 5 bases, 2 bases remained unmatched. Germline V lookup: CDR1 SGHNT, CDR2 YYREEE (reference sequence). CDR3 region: CASSLGTSGHNEQFF. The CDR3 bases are TGTGCCAGCAGCTTGGGGACTAGCGGCCACAATGAGCAGTTCTTC.

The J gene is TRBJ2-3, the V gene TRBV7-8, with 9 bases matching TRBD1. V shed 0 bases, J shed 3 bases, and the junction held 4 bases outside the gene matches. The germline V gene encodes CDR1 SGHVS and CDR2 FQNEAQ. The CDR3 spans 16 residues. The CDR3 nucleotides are TGTGCCAGCAGCTTAGCCCGGGACAGGGTAACAGATACGCAGTATTTT. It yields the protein CASSLARDRVTDTQYF.

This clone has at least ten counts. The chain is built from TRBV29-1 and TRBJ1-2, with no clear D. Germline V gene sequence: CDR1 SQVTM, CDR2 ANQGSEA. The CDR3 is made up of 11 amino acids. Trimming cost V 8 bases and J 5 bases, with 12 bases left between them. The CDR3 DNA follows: TGCAGCCTCGCGGAGGGATATGGCTACACCTTC. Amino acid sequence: CSLAEGYGYTF.

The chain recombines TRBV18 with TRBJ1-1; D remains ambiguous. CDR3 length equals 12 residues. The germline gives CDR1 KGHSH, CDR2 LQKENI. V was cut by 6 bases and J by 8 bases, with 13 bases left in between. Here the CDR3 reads CASSPRREEAFF. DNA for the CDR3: TGTGCCAGCTCCCCCAGACGCGAAGAAGCTTTCTTT.

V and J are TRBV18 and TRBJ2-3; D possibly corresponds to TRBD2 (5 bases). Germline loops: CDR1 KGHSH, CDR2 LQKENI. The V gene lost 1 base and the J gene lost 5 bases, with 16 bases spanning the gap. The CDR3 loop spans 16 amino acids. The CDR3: CASSPRAGSKGDTQYF. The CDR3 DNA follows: TGTGCCAGCTCACCACGGGCGGGCTCGAAAGGAGATACGCAGTATTTT.